This T cell receptor (beta chain) was captured in a study of T cell repertoires in cytomegalovirus infection. Study at large: CMV infection together with matching HLA type was indicated by public TCR beta signatures.

From the reads, TCRdb called clonotypes with MiXCR, one entry per CDR3 protein. Seen here are more than 150,000 distinct CDR3 sequences, about 21% observed once, and the top ten hold approximately 3%. Overall study findings and caveats: Dominant in the ex vivo response were TCR beta clonotypes restricted by HLA-C and specific for CMV.

This clonotype was recorded many times. Its antigen remains unidentified. The CDR3 sequence is 15 residues long. V dropped 2 bases and J dropped 5; count of bases not matched to a gene: 7. This receptor was obtained from a human donor in good health (CMV status not recorded). Some clones in this sample may be carry-over from other donors' samples. The J gene is TRBJ2-7, the V gene TRBV12-3 or TRBV12-4; 9 bases agree with TRBD1. The material sequenced was PBMCs. CDR3 amino acids: CASSLMGQGMHEQYF. The CDR3 DNA reads as TGTGCCAGCAGTTTAATGGGACAGGGAATGCACGAGCAGTACTTC.